What follows are 22 T cell receptor beta chains derived from one specimen sequenced in a study of cytomegalovirus exposure and HLA in healthy donors. PCR amplification relied on 60 Vbeta primers (plus 13 Jbeta primers). Profiling relied on immunoSEQ multiplex PCR, and the TCRdb table lists in-frame clones only, not all of them. Of about 120,000 clones in the sample, about three quarters were seen once. Specimen: PBMCs. These receptors all stem from a woman in her 40s in good health and CMV-seronegative.

The chain recombines TRBV28 with TRBJ1-2; perhaps TRBD1 as D (5 bases). V dropped 3 bases and J dropped 8 bases, with 22 bases sitting between them. Germline lookup yields CDR1 MDHEN and CDR2 SYDVKM. The CDR3 sequence is 16 residues long. CDR3 residues: CASSFPQGTAIGGYTF. CDR3 DNA sequence: TGTGCCAGCAGTTTTCCGCAGGGAACCGCCATCGGAGGCTACACCTTC.

The genes are TRBV6-4 and TRBJ2-1; 10 nucleotides match TRBD2. The CDR3 runs to 15 residues. Per the germline V gene, CDR1 is MRHNA and CDR2 is SNTAGT. V was clipped by 0 bases and J by 4 bases; unmatched bases: 0. The CDR3 loop reads CASSDSAGGYNEQFF. DNA of the CDR3: TGTGCCAGCAGTGACTCAGCGGGAGGGTACAATGAGCAGTTCTTC.

The genes are TRBV11-2 and TRBJ1-2; no clear D gene. The germline V gene encodes CDR1 SGHAT and CDR2 FQNNGV. Trimming shortened V by 1 base and J by 7 bases, and 10 bases separated the two germline ends. The CDR3 is 13 amino acids. As DNA, the CDR3 is TGTGCCAGCAGCTTAGCAGGTGGCGTTGGCTACACCTTC. Translated, it gives CASSLAGGVGYTF.

The chain employs TRBV7-9 and TRBJ1-5, with 8 bases that match TRBD1. CDR3 size: 13 residues. Unmatched junction bases numbered 2, after V lost 5 bases and J lost 5 bases. In germline, CDR1 is SEHNR, CDR2 FQNEAQ (reference sequence). This CDR3 reads CASSAQGDQPQHF. CDR3 DNA: TGTGCCAGCAGCGCACAGGGGGATCAGCCCCAGCATTTT.

The chain recombines TRBV29-1 with TRBJ2-3; 7 positions match TRBD1. The CDR3 has 12 residues. The ends lost 8 bases at V and 4 bases at J; junction bases unmatched: 6. Germline lookup yields CDR1 SQVTM and CDR2 ANQGSEA. The CDR3 DNA is TGCAGCCTCAGGGGGTCCCCAGATACGCAGTATTTT. Its protein product is CSLRGSPDTQYF.

CDR3 coding DNA: TGTGCCAGCAGTTTTATAGGACTAGCGGACCCTCGCAATGAGCAGTTCTTC. Its translation: CASSFIGLADPRNEQFF. The V and J genes are TRBV2 and TRBJ2-1, with TRBD2 matching over 10 bases. This CDR3 is built from 17 residues. Trimming cost V 5 bases and J 6 bases; bases outside gene matches: 13. Germline assignment: CDR1 SNHLY and CDR2 FYNNEI.

This clone has a handful of counts. The rearrangement uses TRBV10-1 and TRBJ2-7, with D maybe TRBD1 (5 bases). The CDR3 consists of 13 residues. Per germline, CDR1 WNHNN and CDR2 SYGVQD (reference sequence). V lost 7 bases to trimming and J lost 4 bases, with 14 bases between them. The CDR3 loop is CASKPQQEYEQYF. CDR3 nucleotides: TGCGCCAGCAAACCTCAACAGGAGTACGAGCAGTACTTC.

There are a few counts of this clone. The J gene is TRBJ2-2, the V gene TRBV23-1; TRBD1 aligns across 9 bases. TRBV23-1 is designated an ORF whose function remains uncertain. Trimming at V came to 7 bases and at J to 5 bases, leaving 8 bases not matched to a gene. The CDR3 consists of 15 residues. Here the CDR3 DNA reads TGCGCCAGCAAACCCGGGACAGGGCGTACCGGGGAGCTGTTTTTT. Translated: CASKPGTGRTGELFF.

J is TRBJ2-7 and V is TRBV4-1; 10 bases fit TRBD2. The CDR3 runs 18 residues. V shed 4 bases and J 2 bases; nucleotides not matched to a gene: 14. CDR1 is MGHRA and CDR2 is YSYEKL in the germline V gene. CDR3 DNA sequence: TGCGCCAGCAGCCTACACCCATCTAGCGGGAGTTCCCCCTACGAGCAGTACTTC. It yields the protein CASSLHPSSGSSPYEQYF.

The chain links TRBV7-9 to TRBJ2-1; D may be TRBD2 (6 bases). The V end was cut by 7 bases, the J end by 4 bases, with 17 bases between. This CDR3 region has 15 residues. Germline CDR1 is SEHNR and CDR2 is FQNEAQ (reference sequence). The CDR3 sequence: CASIVTGARYNEQFF. The CDR3 DNA reads TGTGCCAGCATCGTGACGGGAGCTAGGTACAATGAGCAGTTCTTC.

This clone was seen only a few times. This chain uses TRBV11-3 with TRBJ2-3; 16 nucleotides align to TRBD2. Germline V gives CDR1 SGHNT, CDR2 YENEEA. CDR3 length equals 16 residues. V was pared by 4 bases and J by 5 bases, with 3 bases of the junction left unmatched. DNA of the CDR3: TGTGCCAGCAGCTCCGGGACTAGCGGGGGGGGAGATACGCAGTATTTT. Translating it yields CASSSGTSGGGDTQYF.

The chain uses TRBV27 and TRBJ1-2, with D tentatively TRBD1 (5 bases). CDR3 size: 14 residues. Germline V gene lookup returns CDR1 MNHEY and CDR2 SMNVEV (reference sequence). Trimming removed 2 bases from V and 3 bases from J, with 10 bases in between. The CDR3 region has the DNA TGTGCCAGCAGTTTACGGGGGTACGACTATGGCTACACCTTC. As protein: CASSLRGYDYGYTF.

The CDR3 region is CASSDSGLYGYTF. The CDR3 DNA follows: TGTGCCAGCAGTGACTCGGGCCTTTATGGCTACACCTTC. The rearrangement links TRBV6-4 to TRBJ1-2; no clear D gene. The CDR3 sequence is 13 residues long. V was clipped by 0 bases and J by 5 bases, with 7 bases between them. Germline assignment: CDR1 MRHNA and CDR2 SNTAGT.

This clone was recorded a few times. CDR3 in amino acids: CASGSSRGNEKLFF. CDR3 bases: TGTGCCAGCGGATCGTCCCGGGGGAATGAAAAACTGTTTTTT. This chain joins TRBV28 and TRBJ1-4; TRBD1 might be the D (5 bases). V dropped 8 bases and J dropped 5 bases, with 15 bases sitting between them. The CDR3 is made up of 14 amino acids. Germline CDR1 is MDHEN and CDR2 is SYDVKM. Together with reference TRBV28 and TRBJ1-4, the CDR3 gives the full variable domain: DVKVTQSSRYLVKRTGEKVFLECVQDMDHENMFWYRQDPGLGLRLIYFSYDVKMKEKGDIPEGYSVSREKKERFSLILESASTNQTSMYLCASGSSRGNEKLFFGSGTQLSVL.

The chain employs TRBV5-4 and TRBJ2-7; D possibly corresponds to TRBD2 (5 bases). Germline assignment: CDR1 SGHNT and CDR2 YYREEE (reference sequence). The germline V and J ends were trimmed by 0 bases and 12 bases, with 22 bases remaining between them. The CDR3 length is 15 residues. The CDR3: CASSLGGEGWAAAYF. In nucleotides, the CDR3 is TGTGCCAGCAGCTTGGGGGGTGAGGGATGGGCCGCTGCGTACTTC.

In its sample, this clone was seen a few times. V is TRBV29-1 and J is TRBJ2-7; D not certain. Germline assignment: CDR1 SQVTM and CDR2 ANQGSEA. The CDR3 extends over 14 amino acids. The V end lost 4 bases, the J end lost 2 bases, and 15 bases lay between the germline ends. This chain's CDR3 is CSVGSPMPPYEQYF. The CDR3 DNA reads as TGCAGCGTTGGTAGCCCCATGCCCCCCTACGAGCAGTACTTC.

The chain has TRBV28 and TRBJ1-1; 10 bases match TRBD1. CDR3 size: 16 residues. The J segment lost 1 base and the V segment lost 6 bases, leaving 8 bases of the junction unmatched. The germline CDR1 and CDR2 sequences are MDHEN and SYDVKM. DNA for the CDR3: TGTGCCAGCAGCCCCGACAGGGGGCAGTGGAACACTGAAGCTTTCTTT. It codes for CASSPDRGQWNTEAFF.

The rearrangement joins TRBV7-6 to TRBJ2-5, with a weak D call TRBD2 (6 bases). The ends were cut back, 5 bases at V and 2 bases at J, with 9 bases in the middle. The CDR3 is made up of 13 amino acids. The germline CDR1 and CDR2 sequences are SGHVS and FNYEAQ. CDR3 nucleotides: TGTGCCAGCAGCCGCGGGACTCAAGAGACCCAGTACTTC. This codes for CASSRGTQETQYF.

This chain joins TRBV6-5 and TRBJ2-7; 12 bases map to TRBD1. This CDR3 comprises 15 residues. Germline V gives CDR1 MNHEY, CDR2 SVGAGI. With 6 bases clipped from V and 7 bases from J, the junction kept 10 bases outside the gene matches. CDR3 coding DNA: TGTGCCAGCAGGCCGCCGGGACAGGGGGCAGGGGAGCAGTACTTC. It encodes CASRPPGQGAGEQYF.

This chain joins TRBV13 and TRBJ2-7; D remains ambiguous. Germline V gene lookup returns CDR1 PRHDT and CDR2 FYEKMQ (reference sequence). The CDR3 has 13 residues. The V end was cut by 4 bases, the J end by 0 bases, with 7 bases between. The CDR3 region has the DNA TGTGCCAGCAGCTATAAGAGCTCCTACGAGCAGTACTTC. Translation gives CASSYKSSYEQYF. Together with reference TRBV13 and TRBJ2-7, the CDR3 gives the full variable domain: AAGVIQSPRHLIKEKRETATLKCYPIPRHDTVYWYQQGPGQDPQFLISFYEKMQSDKGSIPDRFSAQQFSDYHSELNMSSLELGDSALYFCASSYKSSYEQYFGPGTRLTVT.

The rearrangement uses TRBV19 and TRBJ1-5; 8 bases map to TRBD1. Germline trimming cut 4 bases from V and 3 bases from J; bases unmatched to any gene: 8. CDR1 is LNHDA and CDR2 is SQIVND in the germline V gene (reference sequence). CDR3 size: 16 residues. CDR3 amino acids: CASSNTDRGYNQPQHF. DNA of the CDR3: TGTGCCAGTAGTAATACTGACAGGGGATACAATCAGCCCCAGCATTTT.

This clone was counted once. The chain employs TRBV20-1 and TRBJ2-1, with D maybe TRBD2 (6 bases). The CDR3 runs to 11 residues. Germline V gene sequence: CDR1 DFQATT, CDR2 SNEGSKA (reference sequence). The V end lost 5 bases, the J end lost 8 bases, and 10 bases lay between the germline ends. CDR3 DNA sequence: TGCAGTGCTGGGGACTCTCATGAGCAGTTCTTC. Translating it yields CSAGDSHEQFF.